This TCR beta chain was identified in a study of PD-L1 blockade in urothelial cancer. Turning to the study itself: Blood underwent analysis 3 weeks (second dose) and 6 weeks after treatment began. T cell content in blood samples showed a median of approximately 150,000. Study-wide results and caveats: Those with durable benefit had larger increases in tumor-associated blood clones at 3 weeks.

Each PCR had synthetic TCR analog templates added to it as a spike-in. Some clones are missing from TCRdb's copy, which holds only in-frame ones; the method was immunoSEQ multiplex PCR. The data show some 35,000 clones, with 82% seen just once and more than 15% held by the top ten. Of note for this clone: Its antigen is unidentified.

With 0 bases removed from V and 2 bases from J, the gap between germline ends came to 7 bases. Germline V lookup: CDR1 SGDLS, CDR2 YYNGEE. The CDR3 extends over 14 amino acids. Sequenced here: PBMCs, sampled around atezolizumab (anti-PD-L1) treatment. This receptor was identified in a man in his sixties with urothelial cancer. The rearrangement joins TRBV9 to TRBJ2-3; D may be TRBD1 (5 bases). Here the CDR3 DNA reads TGTGCCAGCAGCGTAGGCAGGGTCACAGATACGCAGTATTTT. Protein sequence: CASSVGRVTDTQYF. Variable domain in full (rest from reference TRBV9 and TRBJ2-3): DSGVTQTPKHLITATGQRVTLRCSPRSGDLSVYWYQQSLDQGLQFLIQYYNGEERAKGNILERFSAQQFPDLHSELNLSSLELGDSALYFCASSVGRVTDTQYFGPGTRLTVL.